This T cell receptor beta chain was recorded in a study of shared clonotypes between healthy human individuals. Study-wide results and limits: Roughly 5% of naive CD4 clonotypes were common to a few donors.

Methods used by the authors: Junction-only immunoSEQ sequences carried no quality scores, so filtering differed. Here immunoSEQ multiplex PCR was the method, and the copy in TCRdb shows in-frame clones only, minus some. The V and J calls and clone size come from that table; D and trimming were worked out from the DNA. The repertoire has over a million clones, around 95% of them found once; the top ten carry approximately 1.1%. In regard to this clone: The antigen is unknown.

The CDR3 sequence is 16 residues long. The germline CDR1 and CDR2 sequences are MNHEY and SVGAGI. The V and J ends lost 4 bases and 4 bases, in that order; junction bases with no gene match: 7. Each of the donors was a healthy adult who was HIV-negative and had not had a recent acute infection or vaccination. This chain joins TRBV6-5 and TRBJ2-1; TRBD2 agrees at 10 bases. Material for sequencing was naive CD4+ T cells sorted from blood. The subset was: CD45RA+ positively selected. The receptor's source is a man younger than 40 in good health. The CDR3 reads CASSSIRTSGYNEQFF. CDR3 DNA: TGTGCCAGCAGTTCGATAAGGACTAGCGGATACAATGAGCAGTTCTTC.